This T cell receptor beta chain is drawn from a study of T cell responses to AZD1222 COVID-19 vaccine. Whole-study context: Second-dose intervals near 4 or 12 weeks were combined. Overall study results and limits: Only five to seven AZD1222 recipients were seropositive at baseline. Donors, mostly white British, included more females; clonal diversity was possibly underestimated. Spike-wide coverage was observed for vaccine-associated CD4 TCRs, with dominant responses at 160-218 and 743-854.

This clone was seen a handful of times. Antigen specificity is unknown. Libraries were prepared by immunoSEQ multiplex PCR; TCRdb keeps only in-frame clonotypes and omits some of them. This table holds approximately 91,000 clones, about 88% found once. This receptor was identified in an adult in good health. The sample consisted of peripheral blood, taken on day 0 of AZD1222 vaccination.

CDR3 amino acids: CASSPGTSGGALYEQYF. In DNA, the CDR3 is TGTGCCAGCAGCCCCGGGACTAGCGGGGGGGCGCTTTACGAGCAGTACTTC. The V and J genes are TRBV5-4 and TRBJ2-7, with TRBD2 identical over 16 bases. Per the germline V gene, CDR1 is SGHNT and CDR2 is YYREEE (reference sequence). The CDR3 contains 17 residues. The V gene end was trimmed by 4 bases and the J gene end by 4 bases; junction bases not matched to a gene: 8.